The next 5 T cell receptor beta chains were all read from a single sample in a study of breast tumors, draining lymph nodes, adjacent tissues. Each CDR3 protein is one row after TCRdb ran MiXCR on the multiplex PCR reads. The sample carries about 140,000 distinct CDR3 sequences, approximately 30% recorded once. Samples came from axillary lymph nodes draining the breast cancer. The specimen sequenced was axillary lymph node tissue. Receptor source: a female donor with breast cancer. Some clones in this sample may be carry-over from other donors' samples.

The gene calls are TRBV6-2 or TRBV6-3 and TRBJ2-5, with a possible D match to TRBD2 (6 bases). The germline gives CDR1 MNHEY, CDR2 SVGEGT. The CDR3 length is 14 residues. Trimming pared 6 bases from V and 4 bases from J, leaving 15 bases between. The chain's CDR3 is CASRHGGRGETQYF. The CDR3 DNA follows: TGTGCCAGCAGGCACGGGGGACGTGGAGAGACCCAGTACTTC.

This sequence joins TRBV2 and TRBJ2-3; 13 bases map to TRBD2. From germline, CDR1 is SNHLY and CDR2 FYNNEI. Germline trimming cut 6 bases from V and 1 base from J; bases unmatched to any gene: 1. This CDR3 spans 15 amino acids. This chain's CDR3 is CASSGLAGGTDTQYF. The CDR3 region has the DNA TGTGCCAGCAGCGGACTAGCGGGGGGCACAGATACGCAGTATTTT.

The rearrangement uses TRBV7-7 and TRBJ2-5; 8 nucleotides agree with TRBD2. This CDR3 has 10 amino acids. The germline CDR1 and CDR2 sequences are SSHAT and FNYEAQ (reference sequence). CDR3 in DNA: TGTGCTAGCGGGGTAGAGACCCAGTACTTC. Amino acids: CASGVETQYF.

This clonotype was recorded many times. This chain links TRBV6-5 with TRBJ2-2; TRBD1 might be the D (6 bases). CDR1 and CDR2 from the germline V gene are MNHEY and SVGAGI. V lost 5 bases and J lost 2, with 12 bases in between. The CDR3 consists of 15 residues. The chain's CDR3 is CASSHGQLNTGELFF. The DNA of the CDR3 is TGTGCCAGCAGTCACGGACAGTTAAACACCGGGGAGCTGTTTTTT.

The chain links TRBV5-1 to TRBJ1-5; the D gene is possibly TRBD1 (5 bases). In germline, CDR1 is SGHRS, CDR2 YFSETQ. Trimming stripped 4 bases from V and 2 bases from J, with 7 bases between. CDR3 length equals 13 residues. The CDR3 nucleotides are TGCGCCAGCAGCCCGGGACGCAATCAGCCCCAGCATTTT. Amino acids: CASSPGRNQPQHF.